Listed below are T cell receptor beta chains from one sample, sequenced in a study of identical twins. A single record per CDR3 protein comes from TCRdb applying MiXCR to the 5' RACE reads. The sample consists of about 700,000 distinct CDR3 sequences, roughly 6.2% of them appearing once. What was sequenced was naive T cells sorted from blood. The receptors come from a man aged 18 to 29 in good health. CDR3s include the opening cysteine and the closing phenylalanine or tryptophan. The D gene is left open where the match is weak. The size field is filled for only some rows; it gives once, few, many or a size class.

abundance,d_gene,j_gene,len,v_gene,CDR3nt,CDR3aa
-,TRBD1,TRBJ1-6,15,TRBV3-1,TGTGCCAGCAGCCAAGAACAGGGGACGAATTCACCCCTCCACTTT,CASSQEQGTNSPLHF
-,TRBD2,TRBJ2-2,16,TRBV12-3/TRBV12-4,TGTGCCAGCAGTCATCTAGCGGGAGGGGACACCGGGGAGCTGTTTTTT,CASSHLAGGDTGELFF
few,TRBD2,TRBJ2-3,16,TRBV6-2/TRBV6-3,TGTGCCAGCACTTCGGTGGGGCTAGCGGGAACAGATACGCAGTATTTT,CASTSVGLAGTDTQYF
-,-,TRBJ2-1,14,TRBV3-1,TGTGCCAGCAGCCGAGGGAGCGGCTACAATGAGCAGTTCTTC,CASSRGSGYNEQFF
-,-,TRBJ2-1,13,TRBV20-1,TGCAGTGCTAGAGATTCCGGTTTCCGTGAGCAGTTCTTC,CSARDSGFREQFF
many,-,TRBJ2-5,13,TRBV12-3/TRBV12-4,TGTGCCAGCAGTTTAGTCTTCCCAGAGACCCAGTACTTC,CASSLVFPETQYF
many,-,TRBJ2-7,14,TRBV28,TGTGCCAGCAGTTTGGCAGGGCGGGTCTACGAGCAGTACTTC,CASSLAGRVYEQYF
-,-,TRBJ2-5,12,TRBV24-1,TGTGCCACCAGCCGACCGGGGGAGACCCAGTACTTC,CATSRPGETQYF
-,-,TRBJ1-5,15,TRBV12-3/TRBV12-4,TGTGCCAGCAGTTTTGCGCAGGTTAGCAATCAGCCCCAGCATTTT,CASSFAQVSNQPQHF
few,-,TRBJ2-1,16,TRBV24-1,TGTGCCACCAGTGAGGGGGGGCCTTACCTCTACAATGAGCAGTTCTTC,CATSEGGPYLYNEQFF
many,TRBD1,TRBJ2-7,14,TRBV12-3/TRBV12-4,TGTGCCAGCAGTTTAACAGGGGGAATTTTGAAGCAGTACTTC,CASSLTGGILKQYF
many,TRBD2,TRBJ2-2,16,TRBV12-3/TRBV12-4,TGTGCCAGCAGTTTTTTAGCGGGAGAAACCACCGGGGAGCTGTTTTTT,CASSFLAGETTGELFF
few,TRBD1,TRBJ2-1,13,TRBV10-3,TGTGCCATCAGTTCCTCCCAGGGGGATGAGCAGTTCTTC,CAISSSQGDEQFF
many,-,TRBJ2-1,16,TRBV25-1,TGTGCCAGCAGTGAATGGAGGACGGGTGCTAACAATGAGCAGTTCTTC,CASSEWRTGANNEQFF
-,TRBD1,TRBJ2-6,14,TRBV13,TGTGCCAGCAGCTTGGGACAGGGGGCCAACGTCCTGACTTTC,CASSLGQGANVLTF
few,-,TRBJ2-1,14,TRBV10-3,TGTGCCATCAGTGAGGGACAGGGAGGGAATGAGCAGTTCTTC,CAISEGQGGNEQFF
few,TRBD2,TRBJ2-1,14,TRBV27,TGTGCCAGCAGTTTTGAGGGAGGGGCCAATGAGCAGTTCTTC,CASSFEGGANEQFF
-,-,TRBJ1-4,15,TRBV6-1,TGTGCCAGCAGCCCCCGATCGTGGGCTAATGAAAAACTGTTTTTT,CASSPRSWANEKLFF
many,TRBD1,TRBJ1-1,13,TRBV29-1,TGCAGCGTTTCGACAGGGGGCGGAACTGAAGCTTTCTTT,CSVSTGGGTEAFF